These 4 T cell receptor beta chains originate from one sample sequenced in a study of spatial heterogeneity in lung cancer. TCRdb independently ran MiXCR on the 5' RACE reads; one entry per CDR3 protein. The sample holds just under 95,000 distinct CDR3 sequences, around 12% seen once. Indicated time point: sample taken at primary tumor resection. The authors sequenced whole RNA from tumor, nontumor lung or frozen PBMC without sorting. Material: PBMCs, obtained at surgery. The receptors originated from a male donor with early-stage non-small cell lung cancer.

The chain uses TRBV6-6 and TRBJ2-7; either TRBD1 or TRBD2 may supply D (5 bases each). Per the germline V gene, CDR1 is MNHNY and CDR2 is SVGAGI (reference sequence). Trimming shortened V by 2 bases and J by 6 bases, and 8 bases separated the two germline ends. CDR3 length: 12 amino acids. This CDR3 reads CASSYGGFEQYF. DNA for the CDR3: TGTGCCAGCAGTTACGGGGGTTTCGAGCAGTACTTC.

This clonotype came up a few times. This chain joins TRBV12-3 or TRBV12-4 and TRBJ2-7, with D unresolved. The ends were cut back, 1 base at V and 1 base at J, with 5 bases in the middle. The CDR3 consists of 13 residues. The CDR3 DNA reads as TGTGCCAGCAGTTTAGGAAGATCCTACGAGCAGTACTTC. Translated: CASSLGRSYEQYF.

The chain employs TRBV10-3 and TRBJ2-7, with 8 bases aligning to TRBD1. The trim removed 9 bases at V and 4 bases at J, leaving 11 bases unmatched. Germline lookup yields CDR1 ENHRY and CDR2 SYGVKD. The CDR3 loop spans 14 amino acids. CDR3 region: CAIRLDRGTYEQYF. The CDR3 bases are TGTGCCATAAGGCTAGACAGGGGAACATACGAGCAGTACTTC.

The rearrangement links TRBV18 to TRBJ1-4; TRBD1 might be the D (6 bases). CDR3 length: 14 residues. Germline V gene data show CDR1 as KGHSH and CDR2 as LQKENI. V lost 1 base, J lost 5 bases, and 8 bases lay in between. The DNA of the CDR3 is TGTGCCAGCTCACCACGGGGGGCCAATGAAAAACTGTTTTTT. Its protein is CASSPRGANEKLFF.